This TCR beta chain was identified during a study of CD8 T cells in Susac syndrome. CDR1 is MNHEY, CDR2 SMNVEV, per germline (reference sequence). This CDR3 spans 15 amino acids. V was cut by 5 bases and J by 5 bases, with 19 bases left in between. Negative isolation was used for CD8+ and CD4+ T cells, and FACS enrichment was applied to TEMRA cells. The authors reverse transcribed about 0.45 to 1 ug RNA with random hexamers. An immunoSEQ multiplex PCR generated amplified TCR beta CDR3 products spanning 54 Vbeta and 13 Jbeta. TCRdb independently ran MiXCR on the immunoSEQ multiplex PCR reads; one entry per CDR3 protein. Among fewer than 150,000 distinct CDR3 sequences listed, approximately 95% were seen once.

The chain is built from TRBV27 and TRBJ2-7, with D uncertain. The sequence was obtained from a human donor in good health. The sample comprised CD8+ T cells from PBMCs. The CDR3 sequence: CASSPSGSLSHEQYF. CDR3 bases: TGTGCCAGCAGTCCCTCCGGGTCCTTAAGCCACGAGCAGTACTTC.